This TCR beta chain was documented in a study of T cell responses to AZD1222 COVID-19 vaccine. Study overall: Second doses were pooled across both intervals (about 4 or about 12 weeks).

Measured with immunoSEQ multiplex PCR; TCRdb has only the in-frame clones, and not every one. The profile shows 130,000 or so clones, approximately 94% of them singletons. Notes on the study in general: Donors were largely white British and mainly female; clonal diversity was possibly underestimated. Among AZD1222 vaccinees, only six were seropositive at baseline. Sampling captured repertoires only after the peak T cell response.

The table lists this clone with a few counts. The antigen is not known. The sequence was obtained from an adult in good health. The sample in question was peripheral blood, obtained on day 0 of AZD1222 vaccination.

CDR3 coding DNA: TGTGCCAGCAGACTCGGCCTAGGGGGAACTGAAGCTTTCTTT. This sequence encodes CASRLGLGGTEAFF. The chain is built from TRBV27 and TRBJ1-1; possible D gene TRBD1, 6 bases. The CDR3 has 14 amino acids. V dropped 6 bases and J dropped 5 bases, with 16 bases sitting between them. Germline V gives CDR1 MNHEY, CDR2 SMNVEV (reference sequence).